This T cell receptor (beta chain) was recorded in a study of blood T cell repertoires in COVID-19. Study in general: Both acute and convalescent COVID-19 samples were obtained from the United States, Italy and Spain. PBMCs, B-cell-depleted T cells, or T cells provided the cDNA or gDNA that made up the material.

Recruited during active infection, patients (from Seattle) were subsequently followed longitudinally. This clone was counted only a few times. The ends lost 2 bases at V and 4 bases at J; junction bases unmatched: 4. Germline V CDR1 and CDR2: SGHNT, YENEEA. CDR3 length equals 16 residues. Original methodology: Reference gene primers were amplified, and this amplification served to estimate nucleated cell counts. Using immunoSEQ multiplex PCR, the repertoire was profiled, and TCRdb retains in-frame clones only, with some absent. V and J calls plus clone size are reproduced from that table; the DNA served to infer D and trimming. This table has 200,000 to 300,000 clones, roughly 91% appearing once.

Sequencing was done on a sample of peripheral blood. The clonotype comes from a man aged 25-40 years with COVID-19, enrolled during active disease. This chain uses TRBV11-3 with TRBJ2-2; 10 bases are a match to TRBD1. The CDR3 region is CASSLRDRGTTGELFF. The CDR3 bases are TGTGCCAGCAGCTTACGGGACAGGGGCACCACCGGGGAGCTGTTTTTT.